The sequence of this TCR beta chain was determined in a study of prognosis after radiotherapy for stage I lung cancer. As for the study in general: It was SBRT that served as radiotherapy, in 3 to 5 fractions with a biologically effective dose of at least 100 Gy.

This clonotype was recorded many times. Antigen unknown. TCR beta CDR3 amplification from genomic DNA was performed by two-round multiplex PCR. First-round PCR employed TRBV- and TRBJ-specific primers for each gene. One entry per CDR3 protein results from TCRdb running MiXCR on the multiplex PCR reads. The table lists around 27,000 distinct CDR3 sequences, 31% of them singletons. Broader study findings: Whether the expanded TCR clones were tumor-specific was not determined.

CDR3 length: 14 amino acids. Trimming removed 4 bases from V and 0 bases from J, with 10 bases in between. CDR1 MNHEY and CDR2 SVGAGI come from the germline V gene. The rearrangement links TRBV6-5 to TRBJ2-7; the D is unclear. The source is a donor aged 50 or older with non-small cell lung cancer. Source: PBMCs, taken before or after stereotactic body radiation therapy (not recorded which). Here the CDR3 reads CASSSAGYSYEQYF. In nucleotides, the CDR3 is TGTGCCAGCAGTTCTGCAGGTTACTCCTACGAGCAGTACTTC.